One sample yielded the 23 T cell receptor beta chains listed below, sequenced in a study of T cell responses to AZD1222 COVID-19 vaccine. Method: immunoSEQ multiplex PCR; TCRdb's copy keeps in-frame clones and lacks some. The sample includes about 100,000 clones, around 87% of them seen just once. The specimen was peripheral blood, collected on day 0 of AZD1222 vaccination. The receptors shown here come from an adult in good health.

V usage is TRBV21-1 and J usage is TRBJ1-2; the table gives TRBD1 as D, unverified against the DNA. TRBV21-1 is a pseudogene. The CDR3 totals 10 residues. This chain's CDR3 is CAKSTGSYTF. In DNA form, the CDR3 reads TGTGCCAAATCGACAGGAAGCTACACCTTC.

The J gene is TRBJ1-1, the V gene TRBV18; D might be TRBD1 (6 bases). Looked up from germline, CDR1 is KGHSH and CDR2 is LQKENI. The CDR3 sequence is 12 residues long. Trimming shortened V by 6 bases and J by 6 bases, and 11 bases separated the two germline ends. CDR3 amino acids: CASSAGVAEAFF. CDR3 coding DNA: TGTGCCAGCTCGGCAGGGGTGGCTGAAGCTTTCTTT.

V gene TRBV27 combines with J gene TRBJ2-2; D not resolved. CDR3 length equals 15 residues. V lost 3 bases and J lost 1, with 9 bases in between. CDR1 is MNHEY, CDR2 SMNVEV, per germline (reference sequence). In nucleotides, the CDR3 is TGTGCCAGCAGTTTTCTCCGCCAGAACACCGGGGAGCTGTTTTTT. Translating gives CASSFLRQNTGELFF.

This clone showed up just a few times. The chain carries TRBV28 and TRBJ2-1, with 10 bases that match TRBD1. From germline, CDR1 is MDHEN and CDR2 SYDVKM. Trimming took 5 bases from V and 7 from J; bases not matched to a gene: 11. The CDR3 spans 16 residues. The CDR3 protein is CASSPTRQGAGNEQFF. CDR3 DNA sequence: TGTGCCAGCAGTCCGACCCGACAGGGGGCGGGAAATGAGCAGTTCTTC.

The chain carries TRBV19 and TRBJ1-1; D is unclear. This CDR3 region has 12 residues. Trimming removed 5 bases from V and 0 bases from J, with 4 bases in between. Germline values: CDR1 LNHDA, CDR2 SQIVND (reference sequence). This chain's CDR3 is CASSRLNTEAFF. The DNA for the CDR3 is TGTGCCAGTAGTCGCCTGAACACTGAAGCTTTCTTT.

This clone was observed many times. The chain combines TRBV6-6 with TRBJ2-1; D gene unclear. The germline V gene encodes CDR1 MNHNY and CDR2 SVGAGI (reference sequence). Trimming removed 8 bases at V and 4 bases at J, with 9 bases between. This CDR3 is 12 amino acids long. CDR3 in DNA: TGTGCCAGCTGGGTGGATTACAATGAGCAGTTCTTC. This encodes CASWVDYNEQFF.

The J gene is TRBJ1-1, the V gene TRBV7-2; maybe TRBD1 (5 bases). Germline CDR1 reads SGHTA; CDR2 reads FQGNSA. V lost 2 bases and J 0 bases, leaving 10 bases between the germline ends. There are 15 residues in the CDR3. The CDR3 here is CASSLNGGMNTEAFF. For the CDR3, the DNA is TGTGCCAGCAGCTTAAATGGGGGGATGAACACTGAAGCTTTCTTT.

The chain is built from TRBV27 and TRBJ2-7, with D unresolved. The germline V gene encodes CDR1 MNHEY and CDR2 SMNVEV (reference sequence). The V gene lost 3 bases and the J gene lost 0 bases, with 9 bases spanning the gap. This CDR3 spans 14 amino acids. The CDR3: CASSLSKGSYEQYF. The CDR3 DNA sequence: TGTGCCAGCAGTTTGAGTAAGGGCTCCTACGAGCAGTACTTC.

The chain carries TRBV9 and TRBJ1-5, with unresolved D. Between the trimmed V and J ends, which lost 2 bases and 0 bases, there was a span of 9 bases. Per the germline V gene, CDR1 is SGDLS and CDR2 is YYNGEE. The CDR3 length is 15 residues. The DNA for the CDR3 is TGTGCCAGCAGCGTCGAAGGTTTTAGCAATCAGCCCCAGCATTTT. Translation: CASSVEGFSNQPQHF.

The DNA for the CDR3 is TGTGCCAGCAGCCCCACCCGGGGGAGCTCCTACAATGAGCAGTTCTTC. This encodes CASSPTRGSSYNEQFF. The chain recombines TRBV11-2 with TRBJ2-1, with TRBD2 as a possible D gene (6 bases). This CDR3 spans 16 amino acids. Germline assignment: CDR1 SGHAT and CDR2 FQNNGV. V was shortened by 5 bases and J by 0 bases, with 14 bases between the two germline ends.

To note about this clone: Compared with germline, one end of the junction differs, possibly owing to a read error. The chain combines TRBV30 with TRBJ1-3, with D hard to call. This CDR3 comprises 10 residues. The germline CDR1 and CDR2 sequences are GTSNPN and SVGIG (reference sequence). This chain's CDR3 is CAWSGYTIYF. CDR3 nucleotides: TGTGCCTGGAGTGGATACACCATATATTTT.

The chain links TRBV24-1 to TRBJ2-3, with unresolved D. CDR1 is KGHDR, CDR2 SFDVKD, per germline. CDR3 length equals 11 residues. Deletions cut 7 bases from V and 7 bases from J, with 8 bases between. CDR3 nucleotides: TGTGCCACCAGCGACTCGTATACGCAGTATTTT. Translating it yields CATSDSYTQYF.

This chain joins TRBV30 and TRBJ2-7; TRBD2 aligns across 7 bases. The CDR3 contains 13 residues. The junction had 8 bases not matched to a gene; V was cut back by 2 bases and J by 7 bases. The V gene's germline CDR1 is GTSNPN and CDR2 SVGIG (reference sequence). The CDR3 loop is CAWSPRREWEQYF. CDR3 nucleotide sequence: TGTGCCTGGAGTCCTCGGCGGGAGTGGGAGCAGTACTTC.

The rearrangement uses TRBV12-3 or TRBV12-4 and TRBJ2-5; possible D gene TRBD1, 6 bases. This CDR3 contains 13 residues. V dropped 6 bases and J dropped 4 bases, with 12 bases sitting between them. CDR3 coding DNA: TGTGCCAGCAGAAATACAGGGAGAGAGACCCAGTACTTC. Amino acids: CASRNTGRETQYF.

The J gene is TRBJ2-1, the V gene TRBV3-1 (or the pseudogene TRBV3-2), with TRBD2 identical over 11 bases. The germline V gene has CDR1 LGHDT and CDR2 YNNKEL (reference sequence). V was pared by 4 bases and J by 4 bases, with 6 bases of the junction left unmatched. The CDR3 totals 16 residues. CDR3 nucleotides: TGTGCCAGCAGCCCCAGAGGGACTAGCGGATACAATGAGCAGTTCTTC. Translating gives CASSPRGTSGYNEQFF.

The gene calls are TRBV6-4 and TRBJ2-3; D possibly corresponds to TRBD2 (5 bases). V was shortened by 0 bases and J by 7 bases, with 14 bases between the two germline ends. This CDR3 spans 15 amino acids. Germline CDR1 MRHNA, CDR2 SNTAGT. The CDR3 region has the DNA TGTGCCAGCAGTGACTCGACGGGGTCCTCTCATACGCAGTATTTT. This gives the protein CASSDSTGSSHTQYF.

This rearrangement joins TRBV6-5 to TRBJ2-7, with 16 positions matching TRBD2. Germline V gene sequence: CDR1 MNHEY, CDR2 SVGAGI. V shed 4 bases and J 7 bases; nucleotides not matched to a gene: 4. The CDR3 is made up of 15 amino acids. CDR3 residues: CASSSGTSGRGEQYF. DNA of the CDR3: TGTGCCAGCAGTTCCGGGACTAGCGGGAGGGGTGAGCAGTACTTC.

The gene calls are TRBV3-1 (or the pseudogene TRBV3-2) and TRBJ1-4, with D maybe TRBD1 (6 bases). Germline CDR1 LGHDT, CDR2 YNNKEL (reference sequence). V gave up 0 bases and J gave up 5 bases, with 13 bases separating them. The CDR3 runs to 16 residues. The CDR3 loop is CASSQEFWGANEKLFF. The CDR3 nucleotides read TGTGCCAGCAGCCAAGAATTTTGGGGGGCCAATGAAAAACTGTTTTTT.

This rearrangement joins TRBV29-1 to TRBJ1-3; no definite D call. Germline V gives CDR1 SQVTM, CDR2 ANQGSEA. The V and J ends lost 2 bases and 4 bases respectively, with 6 bases between them. CDR3 length equals 12 residues. Here the CDR3 reads CSVETGGNTIYF. The CDR3 coding sequence is TGCAGCGTTGAAACGGGGGGAAACACCATATATTTT.

This chain connects TRBV9 to TRBJ2-1; D may correspond to TRBD1 or TRBD2 (5 bases each). Germline CDR1 is SGDLS and CDR2 is YYNGEE. Trimming removed 3 bases from V and 5 bases from J, with 15 bases in between. CDR3 size: 15 residues. CDR3 in amino acids: CASSAAGTRNNEQFF. CDR3 nucleotides: TGTGCCAGCAGCGCCGCCGGGACCCGAAACAATGAGCAGTTCTTC. Filled out from reference TRBV9 and TRBJ2-1, the complete variable domain reads DSGVTQTPKHLITATGQRVTLRCSPRSGDLSVYWYQQSLDQGLQFLIQYYNGEERAKGNILERFSAQQFPDLHSELNLSSLELGDSALYFCASSAAGTRNNEQFFGPGTRLTVL.

The V gene is TRBV13, the J gene TRBJ2-7, with 10 bases aligning to TRBD2. V trimming: 5 bases; J trimming: 0 bases; junction bases outside the gene matches: 1. CDR1 is PRHDT and CDR2 is FYEKMQ in the germline V gene (reference sequence). CDR3 length: 14 amino acids. The CDR3 coding sequence is TGTGCCAGCAGCGGACTAGCGGTCTCCTACGAGCAGTACTTC. Its translation is CASSGLAVSYEQYF.

The chain carries TRBV5-6 and TRBJ1-2; tentative D call: TRBD1 (6 bases). The germline V gene encodes CDR1 SGHDT and CDR2 YYEEEE. With 3 bases removed from V and 0 bases from J, the gap between germline ends came to 12 bases. The CDR3 totals 15 residues. CDR3 nucleotide sequence: TGTGCCAGCAGCTCCTCAGGACAGACTAACTATGGCTACACCTTC. Translated: CASSSSGQTNYGYTF.

The genes are TRBV27 and TRBJ1-5; no definite D call. Germline CDR1 is MNHEY and CDR2 is SMNVEV (reference sequence). The CDR3 spans 13 residues. Deletions cut 3 bases from V and 7 bases from J, with 10 bases between. The CDR3 DNA is TGTGCCAGCAGTTTTGGGGTTTACCAGCCCCAGCATTTT. Amino acids: CASSFGVYQPQHF.